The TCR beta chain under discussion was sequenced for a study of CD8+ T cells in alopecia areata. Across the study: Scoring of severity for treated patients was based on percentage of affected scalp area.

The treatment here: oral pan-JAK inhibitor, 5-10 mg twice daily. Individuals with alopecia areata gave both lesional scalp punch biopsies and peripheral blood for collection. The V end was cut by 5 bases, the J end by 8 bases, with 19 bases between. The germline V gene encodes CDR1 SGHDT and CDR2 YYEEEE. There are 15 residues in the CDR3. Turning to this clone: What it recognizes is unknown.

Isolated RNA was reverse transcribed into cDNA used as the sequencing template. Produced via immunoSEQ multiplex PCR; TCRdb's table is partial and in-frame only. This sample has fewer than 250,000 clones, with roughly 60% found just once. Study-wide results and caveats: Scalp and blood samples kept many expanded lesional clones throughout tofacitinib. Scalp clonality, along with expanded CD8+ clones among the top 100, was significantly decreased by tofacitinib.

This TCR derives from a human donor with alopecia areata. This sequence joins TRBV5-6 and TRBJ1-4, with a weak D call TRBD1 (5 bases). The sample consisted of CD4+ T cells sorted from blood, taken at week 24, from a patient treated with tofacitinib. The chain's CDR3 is CASSTPGLVGEKLFF. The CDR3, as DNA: TGTGCCAGCAGTACACCAGGGTTGGTTGGAGAAAAACTGTTTTTT.